The 9 T cell receptor beta chains presented below share a single source sample, sequenced in a study of T cells in Graves' hyperthyroidism and ophthalmopathy. From RNA transcripts, TCR beta CDR3 regions were amplified. Carried out on the TCR CDR3, a first-round RT-PCR used the HTBI primer set. A single record per CDR3 protein comes from TCRdb applying MiXCR to the multiplex PCR reads. The repertoire holds 300,000 to 400,000 distinct CDR3 sequences, with 15% to 20% as singletons. Material for sequencing was blood. These receptor sequences come from a woman in her fifties or sixties with Graves' hyperthyroidism.

The chain carries TRBV6-2 or TRBV6-3 and TRBJ1-1; TRBD1 is a possible D gene (6 bases). The CDR3 runs 19 residues. V was clipped by 3 bases and J by 4 bases, with 27 bases between them. Germline CDR1 is MNHEY and CDR2 is SVGEGT. CDR3 loop: CASSYGALRRGPGRTEAFF. CDR3 DNA sequence: TGTGCCAGCAGTTATGGGGCCCTCCGCAGGGGCCCAGGTCGCACTGAAGCTTTCTTT.

This clonotype occurred many times. The junction and the germline gene differ at one end; a read error may be behind it. The chain joins TRBV29-1 to TRBJ1-2, with D possibly being TRBD1 (5 bases). The germline CDR1 and CDR2 sequences are SQVTM and ANQGSEA. This CDR3 is built from 12 residues. CDR3 in DNA: TGCAGCGTGGAAGGACATAACTATGGCTACACCTTC. This codes for CSVEGHNYGYTF.

The J gene is TRBJ2-6, the V gene TRBV6-1, with a weak D call TRBD2 (7 bases). Deletions cut 3 bases from V and 4 bases from J, with 16 bases between. This CDR3 is built from 17 residues. Germline V gives CDR1 MNHNS, CDR2 SASEGT. The chain's CDR3 is CASSERWGGQGANVLTF. In nucleotides, the CDR3 is TGTGCCAGCAGTGAGCGGTGGGGGGGGCAAGGGGCCAACGTCCTGACTTTC.

V gene TRBV12-3 or TRBV12-4 combines with J gene TRBJ1-2; weak D call: TRBD1 (5 bases). Trimming removed 6 bases from V and 7 bases from J, with 18 bases in between. This CDR3 is 14 amino acids long. The CDR3 spells CASSPQTADGGYTF. In DNA form, the CDR3 reads TGTGCCAGCAGCCCGCAGACAGCGGACGGTGGCTACACCTTC.

This clonotype has a handful of counts. The CDR3, as DNA: TGTGCCTGGACTAGTGCGGCCAGCTCCTACAATGAGCAGTTCTTC. Translation: CAWTSAASSYNEQFF. V and J are TRBV30 and TRBJ2-1; D remains ambiguous. V was clipped by 4 bases and J by 0 bases, with 13 bases between them. The CDR3 spans 15 residues. Germline V lookup: CDR1 GTSNPN, CDR2 SVGIG (reference sequence).

V usage is TRBV9 and J usage is TRBJ2-3; possible D gene TRBD2, 6 bases. This CDR3 is 15 amino acids long. Germline CDR1 and CDR2: SGDLS and YYNGEE. V was trimmed by 4 bases and J by 1 base, leaving 13 bases between them. CDR3 region: CASSSVSGRTDTQYF. The DNA of the CDR3 is TGTGCCAGCAGCTCGGTTAGCGGACGCACAGATACGCAGTATTTT.

The chain recombines TRBV6-1 with TRBJ2-1; D remains unclear. V was trimmed by 4 bases and J by 7 bases, leaving 11 bases between them. The CDR3 sequence is 13 residues long. Germline V gene lookup returns CDR1 MNHNS and CDR2 SASEGT. CDR3 coding DNA: TGTGCCAGCAGTGCCTTGCTAGGGAATGAGCAGTTCTTC. Its translation is CASSALLGNEQFF.

This clonotype has a single count. The genes are TRBV2 and TRBJ1-5; the D is unclear. The CDR3 covers 12 residues. V was trimmed by 1 base and J by 7 bases, leaving 5 bases between them. Germline-derived CDR1 and CDR2 are SNHLY and FYNNEI. CDR3 amino acids: CASSEGAQPQHF. In DNA, the CDR3 is TGTGCCAGCAGTGAAGGGGCCCAGCCCCAGCATTTT.

On this clonotype itself: A much bigger clone sits one base away, suggesting this may be a read error. The chain employs TRBV5-1 and TRBJ2-7; TRBD2 agrees at 7 bases. The CDR3 contains 17 residues. V gave up 0 bases and J gave up 5 bases; unmatched junction bases: 14. Germline lookup yields CDR1 SGHRS and CDR2 YFSETQ. For the CDR3, the DNA is TGCGCCAGCAGCTTGGCCCTCTCGGCGGGGGAAGGGGACGAGCAGTACTTC. This sequence encodes CASSLALSAGEGDEQYF.